This T cell receptor beta chain was captured by sequencing in a study of tumor-infiltrating lymphocytes in primary liver carcinoma. The overall study: Both sexes were represented among patients, who were 30 to 69 years old. Study results and caveats: Detection in all five tumor regions applied to only about 8-25% of top clones. With p = 0.039, the top-250-clone fraction in tumors significantly exceeded that in blood.

RNA and DNA were co-extracted from about 20-30 mg of unsorted bulk tissue. On this clonotype itself: Its antigen is undetermined. No conserved phenylalanine or tryptophan ends this CDR3, so it is likely a read error.

From 500 ng total RNA, TCR beta cDNA was generated with a primer in the constant region. Sequencing libraries for TCR beta derived from three nested multiplex PCR rounds that used slightly modified ARM-PCR. Researchers ran the first two PCR rounds for about 11 cycles each with TRBV1-TRBV30 forward primers and a C-beta reverse primer. Each CDR3 protein is one row after TCRdb ran MiXCR on the multiplex PCR reads. The table shows some 38,000 distinct CDR3 sequences, with 70% to 80% occurring only once. Germline V gene lookup returns CDR1 MNHNY and CDR2 SVGAGI (reference sequence). Trimming removed 10 bases at V and 9 bases at J, with 16 bases between. The CDR3 runs 13 residues.

The genes are TRBV6-6 and TRBJ1-6; D possibly corresponds to TRBD1 (5 bases). Sample: liver tumor tissue from sampling region 4. Subset noted: tumor region T4, right-lateral pole. This clonotype was sampled from a man aged 35-49 years with primary liver carcinoma and hepatitis B virus infection. CDR3 region: CANSNTGISPLHL. The CDR3 nucleotides read TGTGCCAACAGCAATACAGGAATTTCACCCCTCCACCTT.